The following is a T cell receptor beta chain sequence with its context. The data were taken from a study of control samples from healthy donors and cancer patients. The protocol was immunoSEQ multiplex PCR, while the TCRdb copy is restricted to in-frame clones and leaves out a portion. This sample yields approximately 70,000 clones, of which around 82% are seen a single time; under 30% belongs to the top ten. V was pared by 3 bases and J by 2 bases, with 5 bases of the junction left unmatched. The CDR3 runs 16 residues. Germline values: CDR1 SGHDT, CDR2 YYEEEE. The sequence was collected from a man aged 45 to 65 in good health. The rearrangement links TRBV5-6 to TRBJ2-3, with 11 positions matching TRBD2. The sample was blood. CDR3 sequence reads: CASSSLAGAFTDTQYF. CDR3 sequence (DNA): TGTGCCAGCAGCTCACTAGCGGGAGCCTTCACAGATACGCAGTATTTT.